These 30 T cell receptor beta chains came from one sample sequenced in a study of regulatory T cells in long-lasting Graves disease. iRepertoire HTBI primers and Arm-PCR of CDR3 regions built TCR beta libraries. TCRdb fed the multiplex PCR reads into MiXCR, producing one record per CDR3 protein. The sample has roughly 450,000 distinct CDR3 sequences; less than 25% are singletons. As for time point: persistent/refractory GD, antithyroid drugs over 5 years with positive TRAb. After RNA was extracted from PBMCs, the TCR library was made from it. The input for sequencing was peripheral blood mononuclear cells (PBMCs), taken when the disease was refractory, from a patient treated with antithyroid drugs. Receptor source: a female donor with Graves disease.

Ten or more counts support this clonotype. This chain joins TRBV12-3 or TRBV12-4 and TRBJ1-2; tentative D call: TRBD1 (5 bases). V was trimmed by 2 bases and J by 2 bases, leaving 12 bases between them. This CDR3 has 15 amino acids. The CDR3: CASSLKVGTNYGYTF. The CDR3 DNA reads TGTGCCAGCAGTTTAAAGGTTGGGACCAACTATGGCTACACCTTC.

In regard to this clonotype: This likely traces to a read error, being one base from a far larger clone. The J gene is TRBJ2-5, the V gene TRBV7-9, with D hard to call. The CDR3 spans 12 residues. V lost 5 bases and J 0 bases, leaving 4 bases between the germline ends. Germline V CDR1 and CDR2: SEHNR, FQNEAQ (reference sequence). CDR3 sequence: CASSMYQETQYF. The CDR3 region has the DNA TGTGCCAGCAGCATGTACCAAGAGACCCAGTACTTC. The variable domain in full, completed from reference TRBV7-9 and TRBJ2-5, reads DTGVSQNPRHKITKRGQNVTFRCDPISEHNRLYWYRQTLGQGPEFLTYFQNEAQLEKSRLLSDRFSAERPKGSFSTLEIQRTEQGDSAMYLCASSMYQETQYFGPGTRLLVL.

The chain has TRBV29-1 and TRBJ1-5, with D perhaps TRBD1 (5 bases). Deletions cut 6 bases from V and 5 bases from J, with 20 bases between. The CDR3 extends over 15 amino acids. Looked up from germline, CDR1 is SQVTM and CDR2 is ANQGSEA. The CDR3 reads CSVLTGPRMDQPQHF. DNA for the CDR3: TGCAGCGTACTAACAGGTCCGAGGATGGATCAGCCCCAGCATTTT.

This clonotype occurred a few times. This chain uses TRBV4-3 with TRBJ2-5; 8 nucleotides line up with TRBD2. Looked up from germline, CDR1 is LGHNA and CDR2 is YSLEER. V trimming: 4 bases; J trimming: 7 bases; junction bases outside the gene matches: 5. The CDR3 is 13 amino acids. CDR3 amino acids: CASSPSGLGTQYF. CDR3 nucleotide sequence: TGCGCCAGCAGCCCTAGCGGGCTGGGGACCCAGTACTTC.

The chain links TRBV24-1 to TRBJ2-2; unclear D gene. Germline-derived CDR1 and CDR2 are KGHDR and SFDVKD. CDR3 length: 13 residues. The V end lost 4 bases, the J end lost 1 base, and 3 bases lay between the germline ends. The CDR3 region has the DNA TGTGCCACCAGTGACCAGAACACCGGGGAGCTGTTTTTT. It encodes CATSDQNTGELFF.

The chain has TRBV9 and TRBJ1-1, with TRBD1 identical over 8 bases. CDR1 SGDLS and CDR2 YYNGEE come from the germline V gene. The V gene end was trimmed by 0 bases and the J gene end by 4 bases; junction bases not matched to a gene: 8. This CDR3 spans 16 amino acids. This CDR3 reads CASSVGGPDRATEAFF. CDR3 coding DNA: TGTGCCAGCAGCGTAGGCGGCCCGGACAGGGCCACTGAAGCTTTCTTT.

This clonotype was seen repeatedly, ten times or more. V gene TRBV13 combines with J gene TRBJ1-2; 10 positions agree with TRBD1. The length of the CDR3 is 14 residues. Trimming took 4 bases from V and 3 from J; bases not matched to a gene: 2. CDR1 and CDR2 (germline): PRHDT, FYEKMQ (reference sequence). CDR3 sequence (DNA): TGTGCCAGCAGCTCCGGACAGGGGGACTATGGCTACACCTTC. Its translation is CASSSGQGDYGYTF.

This clonotype was recorded a few times. This chain links TRBV3-1 with TRBJ2-1; D gene ambiguous. The length of the CDR3 is 14 residues. The germline gives CDR1 LGHDT, CDR2 YNNKEL (reference sequence). V was trimmed by 0 bases and J by 8 bases, leaving 11 bases between them. This CDR3 is CASSQEPAVDEQFF. CDR3 DNA: TGTGCCAGCAGCCAAGAACCAGCCGTCGATGAGCAGTTCTTC.

This clonotype was detected many times. This rearrangement joins TRBV6-2 or TRBV6-3 to TRBJ2-7; 7 bases line up with TRBD2. The CDR3 loop spans 15 amino acids. J was trimmed by 2 bases and V by 0 bases; bases with no gene match: 4. Germline V gene sequence: CDR1 MNHEY, CDR2 SVGEGT. CDR3 sequence: CASSYSSSGTYEQYF. DNA for the CDR3: TGTGCCAGCAGTTACTCGTCTAGCGGAACCTACGAGCAGTACTTC.

The chain has TRBV10-2 and TRBJ1-6; 7 bases line up with TRBD1. Germline values: CDR1 WSHSY, CDR2 SAAADI. Trimming cost V 7 bases and J 4 bases; bases outside gene matches: 4. The CDR3 has 14 residues. CDR3 nucleotides: TGCGCCAGCAAAGGGACAGCTTATAATTCACCCCTCCACTTT. Encoded protein: CASKGTAYNSPLHF.

The table lists this clonotype with a few counts. J is TRBJ1-2 and V is TRBV10-2; D remains ambiguous. This CDR3 region has 12 residues. Deletions cut 0 bases from V and 4 bases from J, with 3 bases between. CDR1 is WSHSY, CDR2 SAAADI, per germline. The CDR3 DNA sequence: TGCGCCAGCAGTGAGTCAGGCTATGGCTACACCTTC. This translates into CASSESGYGYTF.

At least ten counts were recorded for this clonotype. V usage is TRBV11-2 and J usage is TRBJ2-5; 8 bases are a match to TRBD1. J gave up 5 bases and V 1 base, and 6 bases lay outside the gene matches. CDR1 is SGHAT, CDR2 FQNNGV, per germline. This CDR3 contains 15 residues. The DNA of the CDR3 is TGTGCCAGCAGCTTAGGAGACAGGGGCAGGGAGACCCAGTACTTC. This translates into CASSLGDRGRETQYF.

The gene calls are TRBV30 and TRBJ2-1; TRBD1 agrees at 12 bases. The V segment lost 0 bases and the J segment 10 bases; nucleotides outside the gene matches: 10. The CDR3 is 16 residues long. The germline V gene has CDR1 GTSNPN and CDR2 SVGIG (reference sequence). CDR3 sequence: CAWSVKSGQGAGEQFF. In DNA, the CDR3 is TGTGCCTGGAGTGTAAAATCGGGACAGGGGGCAGGCGAGCAGTTCTTC.

The rearrangement uses TRBV7-2 and TRBJ1-5, with D hard to call. Germline CDR1 is SGHTA and CDR2 is FQGNSA. The germline V and J ends were trimmed by 0 bases and 3 bases, with 6 bases remaining between them. The CDR3 covers 14 residues. In DNA form, the CDR3 reads TGTGCCAGCAGCTTAGCAACAGCCAATCAGCCCCAGCATTTT. Translation gives CASSLATANQPQHF.

This clonotype was found many times. This chain links TRBV11-1 with TRBJ2-2; no clear D. The CDR3 has 13 residues. The germline V gene has CDR1 SGHAT and CDR2 FQDESV (reference sequence). With 5 bases removed from V and 2 bases from J, the gap between germline ends came to 6 bases. As DNA, the CDR3 is TGTGCCAGCAGCAATGGAAACACCGGGGAGCTGTTTTTT. It codes for CASSNGNTGELFF.

This clonotype came up many times. This chain uses TRBV10-3 with TRBJ1-2; D perhaps matches TRBD1 (5 bases). This CDR3 spans 14 amino acids. Germline V gene lookup returns CDR1 ENHRY and CDR2 SYGVKD. Trimming took 7 bases from V and 3 from J, leaving 15 bases between them. CDR3 nucleotides: TGTGCCATCAAAGGGGAGGGCGGTGACTATGGCTACACCTTC. Translated, it gives CAIKGEGGDYGYTF.

This clonotype was counted at least ten times. The chain links TRBV12-3 or TRBV12-4 to TRBJ2-7; TRBD2 agrees at 13 bases. The length of the CDR3 is 16 residues. With 5 bases clipped from V and 4 bases from J, the junction kept 8 bases outside the gene matches. The CDR3 sequence is CASSGLLAGGVYEQYF. The CDR3 nucleotides read TGTGCCAGCAGTGGATTACTAGCGGGAGGGGTATACGAGCAGTACTTC.

This clonotype was seen only a few times. The rearrangement uses TRBV11-2 and TRBJ2-1, with TRBD1 identical over 9 bases. The CDR3 has 16 residues. V gave up 1 base and J gave up 0 bases; unmatched junction bases: 1. Germline-derived CDR1 and CDR2 are SGHAT and FQNNGV. The CDR3 sequence is CASSLVTGGSYNEQFF. DNA of the CDR3: TGTGCCAGCAGCTTAGTGACAGGGGGCTCCTACAATGAGCAGTTCTTC.

A few counts support this clonotype. The chain recombines TRBV29-1 with TRBJ2-4; TRBD1 or TRBD2 may be the D gene (5 bases each). Trimming removed 4 bases at V and 8 bases at J, with 15 bases between. Germline V gene lookup returns CDR1 SQVTM and CDR2 ANQGSEA. This CDR3 has 13 amino acids. CDR3 region: CSVAGQMYDIQYF. CDR3 nucleotides: TGCAGCGTTGCGGGGCAGATGTACGACATTCAGTACTTC.

This clonotype was observed at least ten times. This chain links TRBV10-3 with TRBJ2-5; the match to TRBD2 covers 7 bases. J was trimmed by 4 bases and V by 6 bases; bases with no gene match: 8. The germline V gene encodes CDR1 ENHRY and CDR2 SYGVKD. The CDR3 covers 14 residues. The CDR3 DNA is TGTGCCATCAGCACGGGCCCGGGAGGAGAGACCCAGTACTTC. Its protein product is CAISTGPGGETQYF.

The chain links TRBV7-8 to TRBJ2-7, with TRBD2 as a possible D gene (5 bases). The CDR3 contains 13 residues. V was trimmed by 5 bases and J by 3 bases, leaving 11 bases between them. Germline CDR1 and CDR2: SGHVS and FQNEAQ. The CDR3, as DNA: TGTGCCAGCAGCACTGGACTGGGCTACGAGCAGTACTTC. Residues: CASSTGLGYEQYF.

The sample holds a few counts of this clonotype. This sequence joins TRBV5-1 and TRBJ2-7; D gene ambiguous. The CDR3 runs to 12 residues. The V gene lost 5 bases and the J gene lost 7 bases, with 13 bases spanning the gap. Germline assignment: CDR1 SGHRS and CDR2 YFSETQ. The CDR3 loop is CASRRAGLEQYF. In DNA, the CDR3 is TGCGCCAGCAGACGGGCCGGGCTTGAGCAGTACTTC.

The chain carries TRBV6-1 and TRBJ1-2; D is uncertain. Per the germline V gene, CDR1 is MNHNS and CDR2 is SASEGT. V lost 8 bases and J lost 0, with 7 bases in between. The CDR3 contains 12 residues. Here the CDR3 reads CASARTNYGYTF. CDR3 in DNA: TGTGCCAGCGCGAGAACTAACTATGGCTACACCTTC.

This clonotype has more than one count but fewer than ten. The chain carries TRBV30 and TRBJ1-1, with D unclear. V shed 4 bases and J shed 6 bases, with 12 bases lying between them. The CDR3 covers 12 residues. Germline CDR1 is GTSNPN and CDR2 is SVGIG (reference sequence). The CDR3 reads CAWTMTTAEAFF. DNA of the CDR3: TGTGCCTGGACCATGACCACTGCTGAAGCTTTCTTT.

This clonotype showed up many times. The CDR3 nucleotides read TGTGCCAGCAGCTCCGGACAGGGGAATTCACCCCTCCACTTT. Protein sequence: CASSSGQGNSPLHF. The chain employs TRBV7-9 and TRBJ1-6, with 9 bases aligning to TRBD1. CDR1 is SEHNR and CDR2 is FQNEAQ in the germline V gene (reference sequence). With V trimmed by 4 bases and J by 7 bases, 2 bases remained unmatched. The CDR3 has 14 residues.

This clonotype appeared a few times. A much larger clone differs by one base, so this may be a read error. As the CDR3 is not closed by the conserved phenylalanine or tryptophan, this likely results from a read error. The rearrangement uses TRBV27 and TRBJ2-7, with 13 bases fitting TRBD2. J lost 2 bases, V lost 4 bases, and 5 bases had no gene match. Looked up from germline, CDR1 is MNHEY and CDR2 is SMNVEV (reference sequence). CDR3 length: 16 residues. DNA of the CDR3: TGTGCCAGCAGTTCGGGACTAGCGGGAATCACCTACGAGCAGTACCTC. This translates into CASSSGLAGITYEQYL.

CDR3 sequence (DNA): TGTGCCAGCAGCCAAGAAGGACTAGCGGGACTTCAAGAGACCCAGTACTTC. The encoded protein is CASSQEGLAGLQETQYF. V gene TRBV3-1 combines with J gene TRBJ2-5, with 12 nucleotides matching TRBD2. Trimming took 0 bases from V and 2 from J; bases not matched to a gene: 4. Germline values: CDR1 LGHDT, CDR2 YNNKEL (reference sequence). The CDR3 consists of 17 residues.

The V and J genes are TRBV6-1 and TRBJ2-7; 8 bases map to TRBD1. The CDR3 runs to 14 residues. Germline values: CDR1 MNHNS, CDR2 SASEGT. CDR3 sequence (DNA): TGTGCCAGCAGTGTCACCGGGACAGGTGTCTTTTTCAGCGTC. This codes for CASSVTGTGVFFSV.

The chain employs TRBV7-9 and TRBJ2-5, with D hard to call. V was clipped by 6 bases and J by 3 bases, with 8 bases between them. This CDR3 region has 12 residues. The germline CDR1 and CDR2 sequences are SEHNR and FQNEAQ (reference sequence). CDR3: CASSLTKETQYF. The DNA for the CDR3 is TGTGCCAGCAGTCTAACGAAAGAGACCCAGTACTTC.

This clonotype was counted many times. The chain employs TRBV7-2 and TRBJ2-7; 12 bases map to TRBD2. Trimming cost V 2 bases and J 2 bases; bases outside gene matches: 1. This CDR3 comprises 15 residues. CDR1 and CDR2 (germline): SGHTA, FQGNSA. This CDR3 is CASSLTSGGPYEQYF. In nucleotides, the CDR3 is TGTGCCAGCAGCTTAACTAGCGGGGGGCCCTACGAGCAGTACTTC.